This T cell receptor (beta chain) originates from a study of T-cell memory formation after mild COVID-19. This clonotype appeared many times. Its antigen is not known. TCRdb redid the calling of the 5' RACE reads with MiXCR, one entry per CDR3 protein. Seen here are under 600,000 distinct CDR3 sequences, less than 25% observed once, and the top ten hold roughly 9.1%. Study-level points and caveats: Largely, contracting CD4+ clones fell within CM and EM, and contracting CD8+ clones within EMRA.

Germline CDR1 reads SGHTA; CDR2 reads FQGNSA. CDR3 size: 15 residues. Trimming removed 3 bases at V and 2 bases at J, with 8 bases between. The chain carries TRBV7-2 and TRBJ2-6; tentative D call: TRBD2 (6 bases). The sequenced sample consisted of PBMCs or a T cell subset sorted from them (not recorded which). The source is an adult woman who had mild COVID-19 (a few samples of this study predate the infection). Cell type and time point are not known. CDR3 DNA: TGTGCCAGCAGCTTGACGGGGGCTGGGGCCAACGTCCTGACTTTC. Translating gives CASSLTGAGANVLTF. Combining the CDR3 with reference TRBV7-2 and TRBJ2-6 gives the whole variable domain GAGVSQSPSNKVTEKGKDVELRCDPISGHTALYWYRQSLGQGLEFLIYFQGNSAPDKSGLPSDRFSAERTGGSVSTLTIQRTQQEDSAVYLCASSLTGAGANVLTFGAGSRLTVL.